This section outlines one TCR beta chain sequence together with its context. Its antigen has not been determined. No base qualities exist here, and no much larger clone lies one base off it. Participants in the prospective study were enrolled through a virtual design, were aged roughly 18 to 95 years, and lived in roughly 26 United States geographic areas. In the prospective study, cohorts were assigned on the basis of participant-reported clinical history obtained from a screening survey and a study questionnaire. Recovered participants in ImmuneRACE Cohort 3 were defined as having two consecutive negative NP/OP PCR tests, clearance from a healthcare professional, or resolution of symptoms. In the prospective study, whole blood, serum and a nasopharyngeal or oropharyngeal swab were collected from each participant by mobile phlebotomists. Over an approximately 2-month period, participants in the prospective study had the option of providing additional blood draws and questionnaires. Before DNA extraction, blood samples from the prospective study were shipped at room temperature or frozen.

This sample is drawn from a study of blood T cell repertoires in COVID-19 (dated by TCRdb to the early 2020s). General notes on the study: The collaborator samples originated in the United States, Italy and Spain and spanned the acute and convalescent phases of COVID-19. The prospective study material was composed of cDNA or gDNA derived from T cells, B-cell-depleted T cells, or PBMCs. The dataset comprised deeply sampled blood TCRbeta repertoires from subjects exposed to, actively infected with, or recovered from COVID-19. The repertoires were released in a freely available public database intended as a resource for research on the immune response to SARS-CoV-2. The samples were drawn from the first 160 participants of the ongoing ImmuneRACE study and from roughly 1,300 subjects provided by 6 global collaborators. Nearly every sample came with metadata listing a de-identified subject ID, COVID-19 status, age in years and sex. Where available, HLA class I and class II types were obtained from metadata supplied by the sample provider rather than from assay-based typing.

CDR1 SGHTA and CDR2 FQGNSA were looked up in the germline V gene. The junction shows trimming of 5 bases on V and 4 bases on J, and the gene matches do not reach 8 bases of it. Reading from cysteine to phenylalanine, the CDR3 counts 17 amino acids. The entry retains the CDR3 DNA only, 51 bases that are in frame from base 1. Study-wide conclusions, independent of this receptor: The quantity of clinical and demographic metadata differed by source and by participant and was supplied without curation.

TCRbeta CDR3 regions were amplified from genomic DNA using the immunoSEQ Assay, a bias-controlled multiplex PCR. In the original analysis: Within the assay, amplification of reference gene primers was used to estimate how many nucleated cells each sample contained. Sequence reads were collapsed and filtered to measure the absolute abundance of every unique TCRbeta CDR3 rearrangement. For each sample, productive Simpson clonality was calculated by taking the square root of Simpson's diversity index across productive rearrangements. TCRdb re-hosts the immuneACCESS table, in-frame sequences only. Its copies lack some clones; in the studies checked, an unresolved V gene accounts for under half of them, and the cause for the rest is not known. That table gives V, J and clone size, and the DNA gave D and trimming. Across this sample there are over 150,000 clones, with around 82% seen only once. 7% to 9% of the sample belongs to the ten largest clones.

The sequence is built from TRBV7-2 and TRBJ2-2; the central 12 bases match TRBD1. The sequenced sample was PBMCs or T cells enriched from blood (not recorded which). The sequence was collected from a middle-aged man who had recovered from COVID-19. DNA sequence: TGTGCCAGCAGCCTCCGGGACAGGGGGCCCGGCACCGGGGAGCTGTTTTTT. Translated, this is CASSLRDRGPGTGELFF.